These 27 T cell receptor beta chains were sequenced from one sample in a study of cytomegalovirus exposure and HLA in healthy donors. The method was immunoSEQ multiplex PCR; TCRdb's version includes in-frame clones alone and lacks a portion of them. The sample yields about 130,000 clones, 85% to 90% seen once. The sequenced sample consisted of PBMCs. These receptors all stem from a woman aged 25 to 39 in good health and CMV-seropositive.

This chain links TRBV27 with TRBJ2-6, with 7 bases lining up with TRBD1. Germline V CDR1 and CDR2: MNHEY, SMNVEV (reference sequence). Unmatched junction bases numbered 9, after V lost 4 bases and J lost 0 bases. There are 18 residues in the CDR3. CDR3 DNA sequence: TGTGCCAGCAGTTCCGGACAGGCGCCCCTCTCTGGGGCCAACGTCCTGACTTTC. Translated, it gives CASSSGQAPLSGANVLTF.

The J gene is TRBJ1-2, the V gene TRBV2, with D unresolved. Per germline, CDR1 SNHLY and CDR2 FYNNEI. The CDR3 loop spans 13 amino acids. Trimming stripped 7 bases from V and 4 bases from J, with 13 bases between. CDR3 sequence (DNA): TGTGCCAGCACCTCCGGGGAAATCTATGGCTACACCTTC. Its translation: CASTSGEIYGYTF.

The V call is TRBV5-1, the J call TRBJ2-4, with D perhaps matching TRBD2 (6 bases). V was clipped by 3 bases and J by 2 bases, with 12 bases between them. Looked up from germline, CDR1 is SGHRS and CDR2 is YFSETQ. The CDR3 extends over 15 amino acids. In DNA form, the CDR3 reads TGCGCCAGCAGCTCTGGGACTCCGCCCAAAAACATTCAGTACTTC. Amino acid sequence: CASSSGTPPKNIQYF.

The CDR3 region has the DNA TGTGCCAGCAGCTTAGGTCGCGGCCGCGGCTCCTACGAGCAGTACTTC. Translating gives CASSLGRGRGSYEQYF. The rearrangement joins TRBV7-2 to TRBJ2-7; D is undetermined. The CDR3 spans 16 residues. Germline CDR1 reads SGHTA; CDR2 reads FQGNSA. V was cut by 1 base and J by 0 bases, with 13 bases left in between.

This clone was recorded only once. CDR3 sequence reads: CASSEGRGLNEQFF. The CDR3 DNA reads TGCGCCAGCAGTGAAGGGAGGGGTTTAAATGAGCAGTTCTTC. V usage is TRBV10-2 and J usage is TRBJ2-1; 7 bases fit TRBD2. Germline V gene data show CDR1 as WSHSY and CDR2 as SAAADI. This CDR3 spans 14 amino acids. V dropped 3 bases and J dropped 7; count of bases not matched to a gene: 6.

This chain uses TRBV7-9 with TRBJ2-7, with 7 bases that match TRBD2. J was trimmed by 0 bases and V by 3 bases; bases with no gene match: 2. Germline CDR1 and CDR2: SEHNR and FQNEAQ (reference sequence). There are 14 residues in the CDR3. CDR3 protein: CASSFGGSSYEQYF. The CDR3 bases are TGTGCCAGCAGCTTCGGCGGGAGCTCCTACGAGCAGTACTTC.

This clone was recorded once. This CDR3 reads CASSFPGQGGNTF. CDR3 in DNA: TGTGCCAGCAGTTTCCCGGGACAGGGGGGCAACACCTTC. V usage is TRBV28 and J usage is TRBJ1-2, with TRBD1 identical over 11 bases. The CDR3 is 13 residues long. The trim removed 3 bases at V and 12 bases at J, leaving 6 bases unmatched. The germline gives CDR1 MDHEN, CDR2 SYDVKM.

The V and J genes are TRBV2 and TRBJ1-2; 8 positions agree with TRBD1. This CDR3 is 14 amino acids long. Germline values: CDR1 SNHLY, CDR2 FYNNEI. Unmatched junction bases numbered 9, after V lost 4 bases and J lost 8 bases. The CDR3 sequence is CASSGSTGETGYTF. The CDR3 coding sequence is TGTGCCAGCAGTGGGTCGACAGGGGAGACGGGCTACACCTTC. Using reference TRBV2 and TRBJ1-2 for the parts outside the CDR3, the full variable domain is EPEVTQTPSHQVTQMGQEVILRCVPISNHLYFYWYRQILGQKVEFLVSFYNNEISEKSEIFDDQFSVERPDGSNFTLKIRSTKLEDSAMYFCASSGSTGETGYTFGSGTRLTVV.

This clone showed up just a few times. The gene calls are TRBV5-1 and TRBJ1-2; D is undetermined. Germline V gene data show CDR1 as SGHRS and CDR2 as YFSETQ. There are 15 residues in the CDR3. V lost 0 bases and J lost 1, with 10 bases in between. Here the CDR3 DNA reads TGCGCCAGCAGCTTGGCGCCGGGAGGTAACTATGGCTACACCTTC. It specifies CASSLAPGGNYGYTF.

The chain combines TRBV25-1 with TRBJ2-1, with 10 bases lining up with TRBD2. The germline CDR1 and CDR2 sequences are MGHDK and SYGVNS. The junction had 1 base not matched to a gene; V was cut back by 1 base and J by 7 bases. The CDR3 has 14 residues. The CDR3 DNA sequence: TGTGCCAGCAGTGAATTTAGCGGGGGGAATGAGCAGTTCTTC. It translates to CASSEFSGGNEQFF.

The chain joins TRBV19 to TRBJ1-1, with a weak D call TRBD1 (6 bases). V lost 6 bases, J lost 4 bases, and 15 bases lay in between. This CDR3 has 14 residues. Germline V CDR1 and CDR2: LNHDA, SQIVND (reference sequence). The CDR3 loop is CASRPGVSGTEAFF. CDR3 coding DNA: TGTGCCAGTAGACCAGGGGTTTCGGGCACTGAAGCTTTCTTT.

V is TRBV5-6 and J is TRBJ2-1; TRBD2 matches 12 bases. The CDR3 has 14 residues. The junction had 5 bases not matched to a gene; V was cut back by 4 bases and J by 9 bases. Germline V CDR1 and CDR2: SGHDT, YYEEEE. For the CDR3, the DNA is TGTGCCAGCAGCGCTAGCGGGGGGGCGAGTGAGCAGTTCTTC. As protein: CASSASGGASEQFF.

Turning to this clone: Sequence at one end of the junction differs from germline and may be a read error. V and J are TRBV11-2 and TRBJ2-7; weak D call: TRBD2 (5 bases). There are 13 residues in the CDR3. Germline CDR1 is SGHAT and CDR2 is FQNNGV. Here the CDR3 DNA reads TGTGCCAGCAGCCACCTAGCCTCCTCCGAGCAGTACTTC. Protein: CASSHLASSEQYF.

This chain connects TRBV5-4 to TRBJ2-5; possible D gene TRBD1, 7 bases. Germline CDR1 SGHNT, CDR2 YYREEE (reference sequence). This CDR3 has 15 residues. V shed 4 bases and J shed 4 bases, with 17 bases lying between them. The CDR3 is CASSTQEGARETQYF. The CDR3 DNA reads TGTGCCAGCAGCACCCAGGAGGGGGCGAGAGAGACCCAGTACTTC.

The chain combines TRBV6-1 with TRBJ2-7, with 8 bases matching TRBD2. Germline-derived CDR1 and CDR2 are MNHNS and SASEGT. V was clipped by 1 base and J by 2 bases; unmatched bases: 7. The CDR3 length is 16 residues. Here the CDR3 reads CASSEVVSGGPYEQYF. The CDR3 DNA reads as TGTGCCAGCAGTGAAGTAGTAAGCGGGGGTCCCTACGAGCAGTACTTC.

V is TRBV27 and J is TRBJ2-3, with 11 bases matching TRBD2. The V and J ends lost 7 bases and 8 bases, in that order; junction bases with no gene match: 17. CDR1 MNHEY and CDR2 SMNVEV come from the germline V gene (reference sequence). This CDR3 contains 17 residues. CDR3 in amino acids: CASTRTSGPWGSGTQYF. The DNA for the CDR3 is TGTGCCAGCACCAGGACTAGCGGGCCCTGGGGTAGTGGTACGCAGTATTTT.

The rearrangement joins TRBV19 to TRBJ2-2, with 7 bases identical to TRBD2. With 7 bases clipped from V and 6 bases from J, the junction kept 8 bases outside the gene matches. CDR3 size: 14 residues. The V gene's germline CDR1 is LNHDA and CDR2 SQIVND (reference sequence). The CDR3 DNA is TGTGCCAGTAATTTGGGGGGGAGCGCCGGGGAGCTGTTTTTT. This translates into CASNLGGSAGELFF.

The V gene is TRBV5-1, the J gene TRBJ2-7; 7 nucleotides align to TRBD1. The CDR3 is made up of 14 amino acids. Germline lookup yields CDR1 SGHRS and CDR2 YFSETQ. J was trimmed by 6 bases and V by 0 bases; bases with no gene match: 6. This CDR3 reads CASSLAPTGREQYF. The CDR3 region has the DNA TGCGCCAGCAGCTTGGCACCGACAGGGCGCGAGCAGTACTTC.

V is TRBV18 and J is TRBJ1-5; D is undetermined. The CDR3 has 15 residues. V lost 2 bases, J lost 3 bases, and 11 bases lay in between. The germline gives CDR1 KGHSH, CDR2 LQKENI. The CDR3 region is CASSPVPGFNQPQHF. The CDR3 region has the DNA TGTGCCAGCTCACCAGTACCGGGATTCAATCAGCCCCAGCATTTT.

The rearrangement joins TRBV2 to TRBJ2-3; weak D call: TRBD2 (6 bases). The V end lost 7 bases, the J end lost 0 bases, and 14 bases lay between the germline ends. Germline assignment: CDR1 SNHLY and CDR2 FYNNEI. This CDR3 is 15 amino acids long. CDR3 sequence: CASIGGKTSTDTQYF. CDR3 in DNA: TGTGCCAGCATAGGAGGGAAAACTAGCACAGATACGCAGTATTTT.

This clone was seen only once. The rearrangement links TRBV5-1 to TRBJ2-6, with 9 bases lining up with TRBD1. CDR1 and CDR2 from the germline V gene are SGHRS and YFSETQ. Trimming removed 4 bases from V and 1 base from J; junction bases left unmatched: 12. The CDR3 totals 19 residues. CDR3 sequence reads: CASSLESGTGKSGANVLTF. The CDR3, as DNA: TGCGCCAGCAGCCTAGAATCCGGGACAGGGAAATCTGGGGCCAACGTCCTGACTTTC.

The J gene is TRBJ2-1, the V gene TRBV7-9; tentatively, D is TRBD2 (6 bases). With 5 bases removed from V and 5 bases from J, the gap between germline ends came to 13 bases. The CDR3 spans 14 residues. Germline V gives CDR1 SEHNR, CDR2 FQNEAQ (reference sequence). The CDR3 region has the DNA TGTGCCAGCAGCCGGGACTCCGCGAACAATGAGCAGTTCTTC. As protein: CASSRDSANNEQFF.

V and J are TRBV27 and TRBJ1-6, with D tentatively TRBD1 (6 bases). The germline CDR1 and CDR2 sequences are MNHEY and SMNVEV (reference sequence). There are 15 residues in the CDR3. V lost 3 bases, J lost 4 bases, and 10 bases lay in between. CDR3 amino acids: CASSFEGGYNSPLHF. DNA of the CDR3: TGTGCCAGCAGTTTCGAAGGGGGTTATAATTCACCCCTCCACTTT.

The gene calls are TRBV5-1 and TRBJ2-2; 8 positions match TRBD2. V was clipped by 4 bases and J by 9 bases; unmatched bases: 8. This CDR3 is 14 amino acids long. The germline V gene has CDR1 SGHRS and CDR2 YFSETQ. CDR3 DNA sequence: TGCGCCAGCAGCCGGACTAGCCGGGACCGGGAGCTGTTTTTT. It is translated as CASSRTSRDRELFF.

This rearrangement joins TRBV21-1 to TRBJ2-7; the table's D call, TRBD2, was not checked against the DNA. TRBV21-1 is designated a pseudogene. The length of the CDR3 is 16 residues. CDR3 region: CASSNGTSGGTGEQYF. CDR3 DNA: TGTGCCAGCAGCAACGGGACTAGCGGGGGGACCGGAGAGCAGTACTTC.

This chain connects TRBV28 to TRBJ2-1, with 9 bases matching TRBD2. The trim removed 1 base at V and 9 bases at J, leaving 7 bases unmatched. The CDR3 totals 15 residues. The germline CDR1 and CDR2 sequences are MDHEN and SYDVKM. The CDR3 DNA sequence: TGTGCCAGCAGTTTATCGGGCGGGGGGGCGGTTGAGCAGTTCTTC. This gives the protein CASSLSGGGAVEQFF.

The rearrangement uses TRBV14 and TRBJ2-3; perhaps TRBD2 as D (5 bases). The CDR3 spans 17 residues. Trimming stripped 0 bases from V and 0 bases from J, with 13 bases between. The germline CDR1 and CDR2 sequences are SGHDN and FVKESK. The CDR3 nucleotides are TGTGCCAGCAGCCAAGATCCAGAGGGAAGAAGCACAGATACGCAGTATTTT. Translation: CASSQDPEGRSTDTQYF.